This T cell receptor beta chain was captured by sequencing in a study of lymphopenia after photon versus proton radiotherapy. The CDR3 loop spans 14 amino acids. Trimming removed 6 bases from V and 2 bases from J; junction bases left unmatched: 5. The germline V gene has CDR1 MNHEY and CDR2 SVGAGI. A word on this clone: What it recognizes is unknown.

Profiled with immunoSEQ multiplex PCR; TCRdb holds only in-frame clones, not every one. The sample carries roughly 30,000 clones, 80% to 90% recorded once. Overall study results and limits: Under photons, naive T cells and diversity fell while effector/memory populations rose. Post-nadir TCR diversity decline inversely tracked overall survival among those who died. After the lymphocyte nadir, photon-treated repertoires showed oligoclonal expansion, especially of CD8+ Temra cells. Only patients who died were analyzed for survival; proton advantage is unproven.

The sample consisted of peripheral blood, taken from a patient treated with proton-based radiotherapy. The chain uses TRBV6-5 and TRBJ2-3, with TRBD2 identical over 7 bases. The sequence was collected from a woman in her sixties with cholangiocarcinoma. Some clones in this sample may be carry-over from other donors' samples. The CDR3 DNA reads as TGTGCCAGCAGAGGGGACTACAACACAGATACGCAGTATTTT. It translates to CASRGDYNTDTQYF.